This entry lists 20 T cell receptor beta chains sequenced from one sample in a study of blood T cells in healthy people across ages (dated by TCRdb to about 2015). The protocol used for the library was 5' RACE. TCRdb lists the instrument as Illumina HiSeq 2500. A second roughly 7 to 11 cycle PCR used a sample-barcoded 5' primer and a J-beta primer mix. In-frame beta chains were kept once TCRdb had trimmed the public reads at Q25 with fastp and called clones with MiXCR. Each record represents a unique CDR3 protein, reported with the most common genes and DNA among its rows. The sample table holds about 640,000 distinct CDR3 sequences, of which 58% were seen once. The top ten constitute 30% to 40% of the sample. The sequenced sample was blood. The receptors were sampled from a man aged 55 to 70 in good health.

A few counts support this clonotype. CDR3 DNA: TGTGCCAGCTCACCAGGTCTCCAGGGAGGGGGCTACACCTTC. Translating it yields CASSPGLQGGGYTF. The chain has TRBV18 and TRBJ1-2; D perhaps matches TRBD1 (5 bases). The V end was cut by 2 bases, the J end by 8 bases, with 15 bases between. The CDR3 length is 14 residues. The germline CDR1 and CDR2 sequences are KGHSH and LQKENI.

This clonotype was seen only a few times. The V gene is TRBV20-1, the J gene TRBJ1-1; 9 bases map to TRBD1. Germline V gene lookup returns CDR1 DFQATT and CDR2 SNEGSKA (reference sequence). There are 12 residues in the CDR3. V was pared by 6 bases and J by 7 bases, with 6 bases of the junction left unmatched. The CDR3 region has the DNA TGCAGTGCGCCACAGGGGGCGGGTGAAGCTTTCTTT. It translates to CSAPQGAGEAFF.

This clonotype was observed once. The chain has TRBV3-1 and TRBJ2-5; 13 bases match TRBD2. There are 13 residues in the CDR3. The V gene's germline CDR1 is LGHDT and CDR2 YNNKEL (reference sequence). V shed 4 bases and J 11 bases; nucleotides not matched to a gene: 4. The CDR3, as DNA: TGTGCCAGCAGCCGGACTAGCGGGGGTGAGCAGTACTTC. This translates into CASSRTSGGEQYF.

In this sample, this clonotype turned up a few times. This rearrangement joins TRBV7-9 to TRBJ1-1; tentative D call: TRBD1 (6 bases). Per germline, CDR1 SEHNR and CDR2 FQNEAQ (reference sequence). V lost 4 bases and J 5 bases, leaving 14 bases between the germline ends. The CDR3 has 14 amino acids. CDR3 protein: CASSSQGFGTEAFF. The CDR3 region has the DNA TGTGCCAGCAGCTCACAGGGTTTTGGTACTGAAGCTTTCTTT.

In its sample, this clonotype was seen once. V gene TRBV6-6 combines with J gene TRBJ2-1; possibly TRBD1 or TRBD2 for D (5 bases each). Trimming stripped 0 bases from V and 10 bases from J, with 7 bases between. CDR3 length equals 12 residues. Looked up from germline, CDR1 is MNHNY and CDR2 is SVGAGI (reference sequence). CDR3 coding DNA: TGTGCCAGCAGTTACTCCGGGACGGAGCAGTTCTTC. Amino acids: CASSYSGTEQFF.

The rearrangement uses TRBV10-2 and TRBJ2-4; D is perhaps TRBD2 (7 bases). V dropped 0 bases and J dropped 5 bases, with 20 bases sitting between them. CDR3 size: 18 residues. Germline V lookup: CDR1 WSHSY, CDR2 SAAADI. The CDR3 DNA follows: TGCGCCAGCAGTGAGTCCGCCCTCGTGGGGGGGCCCCAAAACATTCAGTACTTC. Its translation: CASSESALVGGPQNIQYF.

The J gene is TRBJ2-1, the V gene TRBV29-1, with D possibly TRBD2 on 6 matching bases. Germline V gives CDR1 SQVTM, CDR2 ANQGSEA. V lost 5 bases to trimming and J lost 2 bases, with 16 bases between them. The CDR3 sequence is 15 residues long. The CDR3 DNA reads as TGCAGCGTTCATCCTCCTCGGGAGCCCTACAATGAGCAGTTCTTC. This gives the protein CSVHPPREPYNEQFF.

The CDR3 protein is CASSLGLAGRYTDTQYF. In DNA, the CDR3 is TGCGCCAGCAGCTTGGGACTAGCGGGGCGATACACAGATACGCAGTATTTT. This chain links TRBV5-1 with TRBJ2-3; 11 bases align to TRBD2. The germline gives CDR1 SGHRS, CDR2 YFSETQ. There are 17 residues in the CDR3. J gave up 2 bases and V 0 bases, and 5 bases lay outside the gene matches.

A few counts support this clonotype. Germline and junction disagree at one end, which may indicate a read error. The CDR3, as DNA: TGCAGTGCCAGAGCCCCAGGGGTCGATCAGCCCCAGCATTTT. Translating it yields CSARAPGVDQPQHF. The J gene is TRBJ1-5, the V gene TRBV20-1; D might be TRBD1 (6 bases). CDR1 and CDR2 (germline): DFQATT, SNEGSKA (reference sequence). The CDR3 is made up of 14 amino acids.

The CDR3 coding sequence is TGTGCCAGCAGCCCCAGACGTGGACAGACTAATGAAAAACTGTTTTTT. Protein sequence: CASSPRRGQTNEKLFF. This rearrangement joins TRBV7-9 to TRBJ1-4; possibly TRBD1 for D (6 bases). The V and J ends lost 5 bases and 2 bases respectively, with 15 bases between them. The CDR3 totals 16 residues. CDR1 is SEHNR and CDR2 is FQNEAQ in the germline V gene (reference sequence).

This clonotype was seen only once. The chain carries TRBV2 and TRBJ2-2; D may be TRBD2 (7 bases). V lost 5 bases to trimming and J lost 0 bases, with 16 bases between them. The CDR3 length is 17 residues. CDR1 and CDR2 from the germline V gene are SNHLY and FYNNEI. The CDR3 region is CASSPRGGGANTGELFF. CDR3 sequence (DNA): TGTGCCAGCAGTCCCCGGGGAGGGGGGGCGAACACCGGGGAGCTGTTTTTT.

V and J are TRBV29-1 and TRBJ2-1, with D perhaps matching TRBD2 (6 bases). V dropped 5 bases and J dropped 0 bases, with 11 bases sitting between them. This CDR3 contains 14 residues. The V gene's germline CDR1 is SQVTM and CDR2 ANQGSEA. In DNA form, the CDR3 reads TGCAGCGTTCTCGACGGGAGCTCCTACAATGAGCAGTTCTTC. Amino acids: CSVLDGSSYNEQFF.

The chain links TRBV2 to TRBJ2-3, with D possibly being TRBD2 (5 bases). V lost 5 bases to trimming and J lost 5 bases, with 17 bases between them. Germline lookup yields CDR1 SNHLY and CDR2 FYNNEI. This CDR3 is built from 15 residues. Written as DNA, the CDR3 is TGTGCCAGCAGTCCGACCGGACTCCCCGGAGATACGCAGTATTTT. It translates to CASSPTGLPGDTQYF.

The chain employs TRBV2 and TRBJ2-2, with 10 bases aligning to TRBD2. The CDR3 covers 18 residues. The V segment lost 4 bases and the J segment 2 bases; nucleotides outside the gene matches: 10. Germline CDR1 reads SNHLY; CDR2 reads FYNNEI. CDR3 DNA: TGTGCCAGCAGTGCCCCCCTTACTAGCGGGGTTAACACCGGGGAGCTGTTTTTT. This codes for CASSAPLTSGVNTGELFF.

This clonotype was detected once. A much larger clone sits a single nucleotide away, making a read error possible. The V and J genes are TRBV10-3 and TRBJ2-5; no firm D call. The CDR3 is 14 amino acids. CDR1 ENHRY and CDR2 SYGVKD come from the germline V gene. Deletions cut 3 bases from V and 2 bases from J, with 10 bases between. CDR3 in DNA: TGTGCCATCAGTGATCCGACAAGTCAAGAGACCCAGTACTTC. Its translation: CAISDPTSQETQYF.

J is TRBJ2-3 and V is TRBV24-1, with 8 bases fitting TRBD1. V was clipped by 6 bases and J by 1 base; unmatched bases: 2. CDR1 and CDR2 from the germline V gene are KGHDR and SFDVKD. The length of the CDR3 is 14 residues. The CDR3 here is CATSKTGGTDTQYF. The CDR3 bases are TGTGCCACCAGTAAGACAGGGGGCACAGATACGCAGTATTTT.

J is TRBJ1-5 and V is TRBV6-1, with D unresolved. Germline-derived CDR1 and CDR2 are MNHNS and SASEGT. Trimming pared 1 base from V and 3 bases from J, leaving 7 bases between. This CDR3 has 14 amino acids. CDR3: CASSEVGLNQPQHF. In DNA form, the CDR3 reads TGTGCCAGCAGTGAAGTAGGGCTCAATCAGCCCCAGCATTTT.

This clonotype turned up a few times. V usage is TRBV20-1 and J usage is TRBJ2-5, with a possible D match to TRBD1 (6 bases). This CDR3 region has 15 residues. Per germline, CDR1 DFQATT and CDR2 SNEGSKA (reference sequence). V lost 6 bases, J lost 1 base, and 18 bases lay in between. The CDR3, as DNA: TGCAGTGCCGTTGAAGGGGCAGGGGCCCAAGAGACCCAGTACTTC. This gives the protein CSAVEGAGAQETQYF.

The rearrangement uses TRBV5-6 and TRBJ2-3; D not resolved. V lost 1 base, J lost 7 bases, and 13 bases lay in between. The CDR3 is 14 amino acids. Germline V gene lookup returns CDR1 SGHDT and CDR2 YYEEEE. The CDR3 sequence is CASSLLGSAYTQYF. CDR3 coding DNA: TGTGCCAGCAGCTTGTTAGGCTCCGCTTATACGCAGTATTTT. The complete variable domain, with remaining parts taken from reference TRBV5-6 and TRBJ2-3, reads DAGVTQSPTHLIKTRGQQVTLRCSPKSGHDTVSWYQQALGQGPQFIFQYYEEEERQRGNFPDRFSGHQFPNYSSELNVNALLLGDSALYLCASSLLGSAYTQYFGPGTRLTVL.

The gene calls are TRBV6-5 and TRBJ2-5, with D possibly matching TRBD1 (6 bases). V was clipped by 7 bases and J by 5 bases, with 17 bases between them. This CDR3 comprises 14 residues. The germline V gene has CDR1 MNHEY and CDR2 SVGAGI. Here the CDR3 DNA reads TGTGCCAGCAAGCGATACGCAGGGGAGGAGACCCAGTACTTC. It translates to CASKRYAGEETQYF.